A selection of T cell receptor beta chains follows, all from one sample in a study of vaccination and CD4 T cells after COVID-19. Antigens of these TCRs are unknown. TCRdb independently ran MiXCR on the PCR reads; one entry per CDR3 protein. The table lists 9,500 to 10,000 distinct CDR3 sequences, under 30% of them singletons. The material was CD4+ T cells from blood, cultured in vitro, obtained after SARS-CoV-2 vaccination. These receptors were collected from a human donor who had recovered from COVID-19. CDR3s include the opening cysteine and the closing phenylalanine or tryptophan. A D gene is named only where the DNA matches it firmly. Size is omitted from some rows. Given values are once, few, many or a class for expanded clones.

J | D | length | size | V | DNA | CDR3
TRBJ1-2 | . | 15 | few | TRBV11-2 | TGTGCCAGCAGCTTAGATCTTGCGGGGACCTATGGCTACACCTTC | CASSLDLAGTYGYTF
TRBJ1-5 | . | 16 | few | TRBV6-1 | TGTGCCAGCCAAAACAGTAGACTTTATAGCAATCAGCCCCAGCATTTT | CASQNSRLYSNQPQHF
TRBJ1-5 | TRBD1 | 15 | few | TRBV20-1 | TGCAGTGGGACCAGGGGGGCCGAGAGCAATCAGCCCCAGCATTTT | CSGTRGAESNQPQHF
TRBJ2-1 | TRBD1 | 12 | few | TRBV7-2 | TGTGCCAGCAGCCGGACAGGGAATGAGCAGTTCTTC | CASSRTGNEQFF
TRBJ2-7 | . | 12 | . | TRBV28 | TGTGCCGCGGGACTGCTCTCCTACGAGCAGTACTTC | CAAGLLSYEQYF
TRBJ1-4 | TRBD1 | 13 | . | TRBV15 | TGTGCCACCAGCAGAACAGGGGGTGAAAAACTGTTTTTT | CATSRTGGEKLFF
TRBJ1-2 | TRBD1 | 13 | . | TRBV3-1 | TGTGCCAGCAGCAAGAGGGACAGCTATGGCTACACCTTC | CASSKRDSYGYTF
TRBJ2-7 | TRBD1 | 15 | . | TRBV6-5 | TGTGCCAGCAGTTACGGACAGGGAAGCTCCTACGAGCAGTACTTC | CASSYGQGSSYEQYF
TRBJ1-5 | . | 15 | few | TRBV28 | TGTGCCAGCAGTTTACAATCAGGCTCCGGTCAGCCCCAGCATTTT | CASSLQSGSGQPQHF
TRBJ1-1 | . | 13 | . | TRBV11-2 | TGTGCCAGCAGCTCGCAGGGGAACACTGAAGCTTTCTTT | CASSSQGNTEAFF
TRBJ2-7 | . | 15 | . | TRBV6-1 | TGTGCCAGCAGTGAATCGATCAGGGAGAGGTCCGAGCAGTACTTC | CASSESIRERSEQYF
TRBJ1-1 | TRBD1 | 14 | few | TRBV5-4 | TGTGCCAGCAGCTTGCAGGGGGCGAACACTGAAGCTTTCTTT | CASSLQGANTEAFF
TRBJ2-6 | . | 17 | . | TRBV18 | TGTGCCAGCTCGCCCCAGGGGAGCGGCTCTGGGGCCAACGTCCTGACTTTC | CASSPQGSGSGANVLTF
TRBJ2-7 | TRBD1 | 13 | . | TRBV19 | TGTGCCAGTAGGAGGACAGGGGTGAGCGAGCAGTACTTC | CASRRTGVSEQYF
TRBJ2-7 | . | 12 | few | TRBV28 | TGTGCCAGCCCCGGGCCAGCTGGGGAGCAGTACTTC | CASPGPAGEQYF
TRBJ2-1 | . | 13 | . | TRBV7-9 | TGTGCCAGCAGCCCCCCGGGGCCCGGGTGGCAGTTCTTC | CASSPPGPGWQFF
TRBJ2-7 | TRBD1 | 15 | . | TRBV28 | TGTGCCAGCAGTTCCCTGGACAGGCCCACCTACGAGCAGTACTTC | CASSSLDRPTYEQYF
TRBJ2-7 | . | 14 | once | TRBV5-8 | TGTGCCAGCAACTCCCGGATAGTCTTCTACGAGCAGTACTTC | CASNSRIVFYEQYF
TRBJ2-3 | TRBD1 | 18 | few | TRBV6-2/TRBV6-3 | TGTGCCAGCAGTTACTTTGGGGGACAGGGGTGGTCCCCAGATACGCAGTATTTT | CASSYFGGQGWSPDTQYF
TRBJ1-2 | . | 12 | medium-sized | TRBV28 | TGTGCCAGCAGTCCCTCGACCTATGGCTACACCTTC | CASSPSTYGYTF
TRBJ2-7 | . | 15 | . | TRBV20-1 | TGCAGTGCTAGAGACGGACTCTCGAACCCCTACGAGCAGTACTTC | CSARDGLSNPYEQYF
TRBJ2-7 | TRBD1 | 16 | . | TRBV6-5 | TGTGCCAGCAGTTACTCCGCCCTCGACAGGGGGGGGGAGCAGTACTTC | CASSYSALDRGGEQYF
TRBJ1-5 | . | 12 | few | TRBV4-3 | TGCGCCAGCAGCCAAGAGAATCAGCCCCAGCATTTT | CASSQENQPQHF
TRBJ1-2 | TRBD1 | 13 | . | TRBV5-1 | TGCGCCAGCAGCTCGGGACAGGGGTATGGCTACACCTTC | CASSSGQGYGYTF
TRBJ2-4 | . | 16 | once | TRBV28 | TGTGCCAGCAGTTTATACGAGACGGCTATCAAAAACATTCAGTACTTC | CASSLYETAIKNIQYF
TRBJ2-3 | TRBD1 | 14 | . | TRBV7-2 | TGTGCCAGCAGGAGGGGACAGCCCGGAGATACGCAGTATTTT | CASRRGQPGDTQYF
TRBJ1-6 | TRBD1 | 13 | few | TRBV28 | TGTGCCAGCAATACAGGGGGCGGGACACCCCTCCACTTT | CASNTGGGTPLHF
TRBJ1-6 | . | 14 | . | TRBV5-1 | TGCGCCAGCAGCGAACAGGGAAATAATTCACCCCTCCACTTT | CASSEQGNNSPLHF